The entry below describes one TCR beta chain. The data are from a study of blood T cell repertoires in COVID-19. For the study at large: The study drew acute and convalescent COVID-19 samples from the United States, Italy and Spain. The analysed material was cDNA or gDNA that came from T cells, B-cell-depleted T cells, or PBMCs.

V shed 3 bases and J 4 bases; nucleotides not matched to a gene: 7. CDR1 and CDR2 from the germline V gene are SGHTA and FQGNSA. The CDR3 is 16 amino acids. In the authors' methods: Amplification from reference gene primers served as the basis for estimated nucleated cell counts. Produced via immunoSEQ multiplex PCR; TCRdb's table is partial and in-frame only. The V and J calls and clone size come from that table; D and trimming were worked out from the DNA. The table shows around 83,000 clones, with roughly 84% occurring only once. The receptor was derived from a woman between 70 and 85 years old with acute or convalescent COVID-19. The chain employs TRBV7-2 and TRBJ2-1; 9 nucleotides agree with TRBD2. Sequencing was done on a sample of peripheral blood. This CDR3 reads CASSLQSSGAYNEQFF. In nucleotides, the CDR3 is TGTGCCAGCAGCTTGCAATCTAGCGGGGCTTACAATGAGCAGTTCTTC.